Here is one T cell receptor (beta chain) with its context. No cognate antigen has been identified for it. Base qualities are missing; no much larger clone stands one base away. TCRbeta CDR3 regions were amplified from genomic DNA using the immunoSEQ Assay, a bias-controlled multiplex PCR. As for how the authors treated the data: The number of nucleated cells in each sample was estimated from the amplification of reference gene primers within the assay. To quantify the absolute abundance of each unique TCRbeta CDR3 rearrangement, sequence reads were collapsed and filtered. For each sample, productive Simpson clonality was calculated by taking the square root of Simpson's diversity index across productive rearrangements. TCRdb mirrors the immuneACCESS table, restricted to in-frame sequences. Some clones are absent from its copies; in checked studies, under half trace to an unresolved V gene, and the reason for the others is unknown. V and J calls and clone size are those listed in that table; D and trimming were worked out from the DNA. The sample profile shows about 330,000 clones; approximately 85% of them were found once. The ten largest clones take up around 7.2% of the sample.

This sample stems from a study of blood T cell repertoires in COVID-19 (dated by TCRdb to 2020 to 2022). A note on the overall study: Collaborator samples came from the United States, Italy and Spain and covered acute and convalescent phases of COVID-19. The prospective study material was composed of cDNA or gDNA derived from T cells, B-cell-depleted T cells, or PBMCs. Subjects who had been exposed to COVID-19, were actively infected with it, or had recovered from it provided the deeply sampled blood TCRbeta repertoires that made up the dataset. The repertoires were released in a freely available public database meant as a resource for research on the immune response to SARS-CoV-2. The samples were drawn from the first 160 participants of the ongoing ImmuneRACE study and from 1,254 subjects provided by 6 global collaborators. A de-identified subject ID, COVID-19 status, age in years and sex were almost always included in the sample metadata. Where HLA class I and class II types were available, the types were taken from metadata supplied by the sample provider, not from assay-based typing. Broad study findings and their caveats: The quantity of clinical and demographic metadata differed by source and by participant and was supplied without curation.

After removal of 4 bases from V and 2 bases from J, the junction retains 2 bases not matched to a gene. In the germline V gene, CDR1 corresponds to SGHDT and CDR2 to YYEEEE. The CDR3 goes from the cysteine to the phenylalanine over 15 residues. Only the CDR3 DNA stays, 45 bases, in frame from base 1. Each collaborating institution followed its own protocols to collect whole blood in K2EDTA tubes. For TCRbeta analysis, collaborator samples were shipped as frozen whole blood, as isolated PBMCs, or as DNA extracted from either sample type. This receptor chain uses TRBV5-6 and TRBJ1-4, with 10 junctional bases fitting TRBD1. This TCR came from a human donor in a cohort sampled during active COVID-19. The source material was peripheral blood. CDR3 protein: CASSVTGGTNEKLFF. The DNA sequence follows: TGTGCCAGCAGCGTGACAGGGGGCACTAATGAAAAACTGTTTTTT.